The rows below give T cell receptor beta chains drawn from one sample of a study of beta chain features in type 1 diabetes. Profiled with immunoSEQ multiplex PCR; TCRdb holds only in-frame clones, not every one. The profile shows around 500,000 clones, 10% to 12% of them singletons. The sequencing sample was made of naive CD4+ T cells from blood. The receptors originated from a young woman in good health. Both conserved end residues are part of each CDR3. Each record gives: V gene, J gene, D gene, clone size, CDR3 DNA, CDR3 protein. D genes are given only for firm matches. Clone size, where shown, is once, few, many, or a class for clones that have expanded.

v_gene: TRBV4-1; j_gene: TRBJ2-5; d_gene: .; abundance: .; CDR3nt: TGCGCCAGCAGCCAAGCGAGCACGGAGACCCAGTACTTC; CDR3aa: CASSQASTETQYF
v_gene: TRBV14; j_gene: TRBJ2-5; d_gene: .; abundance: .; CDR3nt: TGTGCCAGCAGCCCCTTTGGAAATACCCAGTACTTC; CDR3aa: CASSPFGNTQYF
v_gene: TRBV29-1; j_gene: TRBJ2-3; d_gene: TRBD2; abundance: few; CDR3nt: TGCAGCGTTTCTAGCGGGAGCACAGATACGCAGTATTTT; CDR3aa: CSVSSGSTDTQYF
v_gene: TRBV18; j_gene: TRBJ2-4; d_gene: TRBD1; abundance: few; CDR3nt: TGTGCCAGCTTAGAGGGACAGGGGAGCATTCAGTACTTC; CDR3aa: CASLEGQGSIQYF
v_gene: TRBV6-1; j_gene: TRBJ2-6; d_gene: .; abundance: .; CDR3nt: TGTGCCAGCAGTGAAGGAATACTCGCTGGGGCCAACGTCCTGACTTTC; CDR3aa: CASSEGILAGANVLTF
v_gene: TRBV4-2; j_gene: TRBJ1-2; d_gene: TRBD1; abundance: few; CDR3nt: TGTGCCAGCAGGCGAGACAGGGGGGTGGGTGGCTACACCTTC; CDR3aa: CASRRDRGVGGYTF
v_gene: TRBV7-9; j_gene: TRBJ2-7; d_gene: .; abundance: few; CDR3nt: TGTGCCAGCAGCCTGGAACCCAAAGAGGAGATCTACGAGCAGTACTTC; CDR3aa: CASSLEPKEEIYEQYF
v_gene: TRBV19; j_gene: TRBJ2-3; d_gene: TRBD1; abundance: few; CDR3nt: TGTGCCAGTAGTAACGACAGGGGCACAGATACGCAGTATTTT; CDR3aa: CASSNDRGTDTQYF
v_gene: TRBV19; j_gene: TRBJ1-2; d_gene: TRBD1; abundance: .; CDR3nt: TGTGCCAGTAGTATCACGGGACAGGGAAATAACTATGGCTACACCTTC; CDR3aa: CASSITGQGNNYGYTF
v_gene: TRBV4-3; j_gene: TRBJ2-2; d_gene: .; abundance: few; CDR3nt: TGCGCCAGCAGCCAAGAGGCTCTAGTCGCCAGCGGGGAGCTGTTTTTT; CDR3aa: CASSQEALVASGELFF
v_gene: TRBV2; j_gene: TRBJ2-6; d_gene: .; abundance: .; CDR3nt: TGTGCCAGCAGTGGAACAGGGACTGGGGCCAACGTCCTGACTTTC; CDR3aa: CASSGTGTGANVLTF
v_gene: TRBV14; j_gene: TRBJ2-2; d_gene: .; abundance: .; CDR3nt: TGTGCCAGCAGCCAAGTACTGTACACCGGGGAGCTGTTTTTT; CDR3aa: CASSQVLYTGELFF
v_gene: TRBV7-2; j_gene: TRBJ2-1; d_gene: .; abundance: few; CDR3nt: TGTGCCAGCAGCTTAAGCCTCAATGAGCAGTTCTTC; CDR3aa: CASSLSLNEQFF
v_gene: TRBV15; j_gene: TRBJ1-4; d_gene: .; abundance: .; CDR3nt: TGTGCCACCATCCCCTGGGGAAAAACACATGAAAAACTGTTTTTT; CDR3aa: CATIPWGKTHEKLFF
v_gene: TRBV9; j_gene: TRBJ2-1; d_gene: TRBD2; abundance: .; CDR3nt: TGTGCCAGCAGCAGAGCTAGCGGGGGGACTCCCAATGAGCAGTTCTTC; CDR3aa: CASSRASGGTPNEQFF
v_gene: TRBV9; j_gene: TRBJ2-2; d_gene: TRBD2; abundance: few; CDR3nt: TGTGCCAGCAGTTCCAGCGGGATGGGCACCGGGGAGCTGTTTTTT; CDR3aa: CASSSSGMGTGELFF
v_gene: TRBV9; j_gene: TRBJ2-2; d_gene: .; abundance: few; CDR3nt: TGTGCCAGCAGCGTAGTTGACAGGCACACCGGGGAGCTGTTTTTT; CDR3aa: CASSVVDRHTGELFF
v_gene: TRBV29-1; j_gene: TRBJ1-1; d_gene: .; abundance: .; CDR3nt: TGCAGCGTCTCGGGACTGAGGAACACTGAAGCTTTCTTT; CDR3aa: CSVSGLRNTEAFF
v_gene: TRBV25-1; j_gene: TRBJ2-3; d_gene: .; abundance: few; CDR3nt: TGTGCCAGCAGTGGGGGCCGTGTAGTTGGAGATACGCAGTATTTT; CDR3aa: CASSGGRVVGDTQYF
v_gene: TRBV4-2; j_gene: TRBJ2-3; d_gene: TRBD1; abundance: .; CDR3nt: TGTGCCAGCAGCCAAGATAGAAGGACAGGGACCTCCACAGATACGCAGTATTTT; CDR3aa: CASSQDRRTGTSTDTQYF
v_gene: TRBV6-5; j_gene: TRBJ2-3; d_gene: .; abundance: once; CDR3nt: TGTGCCAGCAGTTACTCGGGTAGGGGAACAGATACGCAGTATTTT; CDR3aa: CASSYSGRGTDTQYF
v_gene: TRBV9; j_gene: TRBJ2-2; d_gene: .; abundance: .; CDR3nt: TGTGCCAGCAGCGTATCCGTCAGGAAAAACACCGGGGAGCTGTTTTTT; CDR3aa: CASSVSVRKNTGELFF
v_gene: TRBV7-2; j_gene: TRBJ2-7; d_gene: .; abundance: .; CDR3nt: TGTGCCAGCAGCTTCGGACGGACCTTCTACGAGCAGTACTTC; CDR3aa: CASSFGRTFYEQYF
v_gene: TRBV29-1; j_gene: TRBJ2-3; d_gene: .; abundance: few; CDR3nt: TGCAGCGTTGAATCATGGACCGCCACAGATACGCAGTATTTT; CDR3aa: CSVESWTATDTQYF
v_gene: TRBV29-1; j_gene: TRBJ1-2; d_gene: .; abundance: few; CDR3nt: TGCAGCGTTGAAGATCTAAGCAGGGGAGGCTATGGCTACACCTTC; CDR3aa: CSVEDLSRGGYGYTF
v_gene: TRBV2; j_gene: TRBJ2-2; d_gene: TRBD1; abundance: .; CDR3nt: TGTGCCAGCAGCGGACAGGCCTGGAGGGAGCTGTTTTTT; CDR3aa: CASSGQAWRELFF
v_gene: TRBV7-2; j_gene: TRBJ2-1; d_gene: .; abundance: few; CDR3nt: TGTGCCAGCAGCTCCCGACGCACCAGTTTATATAATGAGCAGTTCTTC; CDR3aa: CASSSRRTSLYNEQFF
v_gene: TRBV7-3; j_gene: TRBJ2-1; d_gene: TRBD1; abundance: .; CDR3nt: TGTGCCAGCAGTCCGGACAGGGTGTCCTACAATGAGCAGTTCTTC; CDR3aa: CASSPDRVSYNEQFF
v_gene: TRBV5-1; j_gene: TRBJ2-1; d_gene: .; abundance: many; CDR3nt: TGCGCCAGCAGCTTGGACAGCTACAATGAGCAGTTCTTC; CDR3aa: CASSLDSYNEQFF
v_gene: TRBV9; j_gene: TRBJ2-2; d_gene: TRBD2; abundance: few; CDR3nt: TGTGCCAGCAGCGCCAGAATAGCGGGAGGCCCCACCGGGGAGCTGTTTTTT; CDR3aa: CASSARIAGGPTGELFF
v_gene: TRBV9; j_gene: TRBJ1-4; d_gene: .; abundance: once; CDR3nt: TGTGCCAGCAGCCCCGGGCCCACCGAGTGGGAAAAACTGTTTTTT; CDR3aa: CASSPGPTEWEKLFF
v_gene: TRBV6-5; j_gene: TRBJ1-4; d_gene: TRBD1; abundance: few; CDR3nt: TGTGCCAGCAGTGGACAGACAGGGTTTGAAAAACTGTTTTTT; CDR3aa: CASSGQTGFEKLFF
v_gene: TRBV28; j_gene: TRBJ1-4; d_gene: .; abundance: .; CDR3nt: TGTGCCAGCAGTCCTTTGAGCGGGAAGGGGTATGAAAAACTGTTTTTT; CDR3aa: CASSPLSGKGYEKLFF
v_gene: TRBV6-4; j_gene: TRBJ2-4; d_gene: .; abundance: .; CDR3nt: TGTGCCAGCAGTCCCTCCCCGGGGAACATTCAGTACTTC; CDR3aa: CASSPSPGNIQYF
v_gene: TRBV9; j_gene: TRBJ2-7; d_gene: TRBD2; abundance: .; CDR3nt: TGTGCCAGCAGCCCCTCGGCGGGGGAGCGCGAGCAGTACTTC; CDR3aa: CASSPSAGEREQYF
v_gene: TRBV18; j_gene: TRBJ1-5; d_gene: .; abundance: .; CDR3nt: TGTGCCAGCTCACCGGGGCAGAATCAGCCCCAGCATTTT; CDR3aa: CASSPGQNQPQHF
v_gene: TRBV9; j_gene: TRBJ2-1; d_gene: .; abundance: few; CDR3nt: TGTGCCAGCAGCGCCAACCGACTCGTAAATGAGCAGTTCTTC; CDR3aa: CASSANRLVNEQFF
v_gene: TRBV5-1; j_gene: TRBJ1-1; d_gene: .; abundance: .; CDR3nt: TGCGCCAGCAGCCGAGGACAGACGAGTGATACTGAAGCTTTCTTT; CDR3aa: CASSRGQTSDTEAFF
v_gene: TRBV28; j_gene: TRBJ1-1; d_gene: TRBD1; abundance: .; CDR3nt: TGTGCCAGCAGTCCACCCGGACAGGGGATGAACACTGAAGCTTTCTTT; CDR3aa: CASSPPGQGMNTEAFF
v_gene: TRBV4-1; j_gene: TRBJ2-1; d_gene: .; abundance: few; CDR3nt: TGCGCCAGCAGCCTCTTACAGTTTAATGAGCAGTTCTTC; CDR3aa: CASSLLQFNEQFF
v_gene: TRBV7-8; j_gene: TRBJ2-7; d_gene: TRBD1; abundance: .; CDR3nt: TGTGCCAGCGTCCTAGGGGGACAGCCCTACGAGCAGTACTTC; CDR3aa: CASVLGGQPYEQYF
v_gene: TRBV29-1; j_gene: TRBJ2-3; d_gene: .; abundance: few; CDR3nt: TGCAGCGTTGATTCTAGGCAGGATACGCAGTATTTT; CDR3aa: CSVDSRQDTQYF
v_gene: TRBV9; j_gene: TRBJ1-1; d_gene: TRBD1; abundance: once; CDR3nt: TGTGCCAGCAGCGTAGATCAGGGGGTGTACACTGAAGCTTTCTTT; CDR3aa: CASSVDQGVYTEAFF
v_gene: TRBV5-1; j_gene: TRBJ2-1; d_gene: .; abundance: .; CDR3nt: TGCGCCAGCAGCCTCTCCACCGTAGAGCAGTTCTTC; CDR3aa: CASSLSTVEQFF
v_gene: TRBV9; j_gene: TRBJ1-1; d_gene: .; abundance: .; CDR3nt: TGTGCCAGCAGCGTAGACCCCGGACGCCCGAACACTGAAGCTTTCTTT; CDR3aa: CASSVDPGRPNTEAFF
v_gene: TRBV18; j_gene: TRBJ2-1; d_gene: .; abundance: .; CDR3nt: TGTGCCAGCTCAGACCATGGGGGCGCTGAGCAGTTCTTC; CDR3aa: CASSDHGGAEQFF
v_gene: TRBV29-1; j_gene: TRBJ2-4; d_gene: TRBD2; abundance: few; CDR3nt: TGCAACTCCAAAAGCGGGAGAAGGGTTAAAAACATTCAGTACTTC; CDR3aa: CNSKSGRRVKNIQYF
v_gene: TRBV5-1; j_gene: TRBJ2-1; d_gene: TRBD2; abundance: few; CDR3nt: TGCGCCAGCAGACATAGCGGGGTTTACAATGAGCAGTTCTTC; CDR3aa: CASRHSGVYNEQFF
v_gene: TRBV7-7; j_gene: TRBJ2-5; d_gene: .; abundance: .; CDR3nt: TGTGCTAGCAGCCCCCGCAGGGGAGAGACCCAGTACTTC; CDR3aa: CASSPRRGETQYF